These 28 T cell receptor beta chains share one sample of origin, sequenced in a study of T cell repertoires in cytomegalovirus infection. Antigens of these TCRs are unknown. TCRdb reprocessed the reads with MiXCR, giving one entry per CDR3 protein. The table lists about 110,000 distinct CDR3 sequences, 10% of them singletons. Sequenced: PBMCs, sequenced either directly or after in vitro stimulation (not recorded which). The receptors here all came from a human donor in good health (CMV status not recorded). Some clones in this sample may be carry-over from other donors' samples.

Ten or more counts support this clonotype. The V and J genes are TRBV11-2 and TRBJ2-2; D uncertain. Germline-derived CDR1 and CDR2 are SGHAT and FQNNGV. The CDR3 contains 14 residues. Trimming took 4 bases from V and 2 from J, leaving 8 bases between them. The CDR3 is CASSSLLNTGELFF. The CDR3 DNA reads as TGTGCCAGCAGCTCACTCTTAAACACCGGGGAGCTGTTTTTT.

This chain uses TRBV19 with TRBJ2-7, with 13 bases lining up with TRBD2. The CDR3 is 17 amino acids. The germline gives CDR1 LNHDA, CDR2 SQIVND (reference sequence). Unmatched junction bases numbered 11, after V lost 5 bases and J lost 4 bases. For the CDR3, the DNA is TGTGCCAGTAGTGTACTAGCGGGAGGGCCCTCTATATACGAGCAGTACGTC. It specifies CASSVLAGGPSIYEQYV.

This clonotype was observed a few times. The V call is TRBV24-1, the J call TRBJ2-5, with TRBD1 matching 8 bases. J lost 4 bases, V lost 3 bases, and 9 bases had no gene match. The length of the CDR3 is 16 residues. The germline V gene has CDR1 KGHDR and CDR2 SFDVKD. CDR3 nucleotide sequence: TGTGCCACCAGTGATCCCGGACAGGGTGAGGGAGAGACCCAGTACTTC. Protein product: CATSDPGQGEGETQYF.

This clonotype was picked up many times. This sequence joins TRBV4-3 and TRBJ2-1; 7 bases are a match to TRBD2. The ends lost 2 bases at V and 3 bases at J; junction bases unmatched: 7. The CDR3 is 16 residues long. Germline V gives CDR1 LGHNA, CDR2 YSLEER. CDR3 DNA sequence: TGCGCCAGCAGCCAACTAGCTAGCGGATACTACAATGAGCAGTTCTTC. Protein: CASSQLASGYYNEQFF.

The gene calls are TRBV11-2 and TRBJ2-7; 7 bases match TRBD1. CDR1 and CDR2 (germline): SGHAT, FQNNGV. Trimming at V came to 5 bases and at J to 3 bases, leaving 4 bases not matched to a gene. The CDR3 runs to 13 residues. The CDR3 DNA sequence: TGTGCCAGCAGCGCTTACAGGGGCTACGAGCAGTACGTC. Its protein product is CASSAYRGYEQYV.

CDR3 sequence (DNA): TGTGCCAGCAGCAGGGGGTACACTGAAGCTTTCTTT. Protein product: CASSRGYTEAFF. The chain carries TRBV5-4 and TRBJ1-1; D is perhaps TRBD1 (6 bases). Germline assignment: CDR1 SGHNT and CDR2 YYREEE (reference sequence). This CDR3 has 12 residues. V dropped 4 bases and J dropped 3 bases, with 7 bases sitting between them.

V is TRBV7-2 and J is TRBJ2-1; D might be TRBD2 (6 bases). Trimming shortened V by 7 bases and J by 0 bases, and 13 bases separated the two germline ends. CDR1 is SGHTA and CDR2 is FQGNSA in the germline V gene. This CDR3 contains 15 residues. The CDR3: CASNGRGLSYNEQFF. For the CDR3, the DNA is TGTGCCAGCAACGGACGGGGACTCTCCTACAATGAGCAGTTCTTC.

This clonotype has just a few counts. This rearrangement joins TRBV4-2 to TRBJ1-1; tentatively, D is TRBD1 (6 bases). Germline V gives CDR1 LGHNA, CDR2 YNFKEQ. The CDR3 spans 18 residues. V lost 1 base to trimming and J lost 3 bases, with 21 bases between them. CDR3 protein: CASSQVEGGGGRYTEAFF. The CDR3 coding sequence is TGTGCCAGCAGCCAAGTTGAGGGGGGGGGAGGTCGGTACACTGAAGCTTTCTTT.

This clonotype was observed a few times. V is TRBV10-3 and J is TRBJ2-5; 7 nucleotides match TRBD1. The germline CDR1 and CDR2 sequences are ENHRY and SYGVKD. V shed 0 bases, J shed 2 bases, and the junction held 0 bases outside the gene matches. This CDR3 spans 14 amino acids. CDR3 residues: CAISESGQQETQYF. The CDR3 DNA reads TGTGCCATCAGTGAGTCGGGACAGCAAGAGACCCAGTACTTC.

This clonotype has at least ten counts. The CDR3, as DNA: TGTGCCAGCAGCCCGAGACCGTATAACGAGCAGTACTTC. Amino acids: CASSPRPYNEQYF. V and J are TRBV7-9 and TRBJ2-7; the D is unclear. This CDR3 has 13 residues. The ends were cut back, 5 bases at V and 5 bases at J, with 13 bases in the middle. Germline V gene sequence: CDR1 SEHNR, CDR2 FQNEAQ (reference sequence).

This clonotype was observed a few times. CDR3: CASSRLGLAGGPYNEQFF. CDR3 coding DNA: TGTGCCAGCAGCCGATTGGGACTAGCGGGAGGGCCCTACAATGAGCAGTTCTTC. The gene calls are TRBV7-8 and TRBJ2-1, with TRBD2 matching over 16 bases. Germline values: CDR1 SGHVS, CDR2 FQNEAQ. The CDR3 spans 18 residues. The V and J ends lost 5 bases and 2 bases, in that order; junction bases with no gene match: 6.

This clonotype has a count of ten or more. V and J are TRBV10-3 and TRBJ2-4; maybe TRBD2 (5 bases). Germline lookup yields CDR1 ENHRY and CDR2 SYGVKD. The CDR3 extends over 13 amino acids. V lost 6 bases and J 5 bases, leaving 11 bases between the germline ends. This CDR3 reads CAISSSVENIQYF. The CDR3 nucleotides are TGTGCCATCAGCAGTAGCGTAGAAAACATTCAGTACTTC.

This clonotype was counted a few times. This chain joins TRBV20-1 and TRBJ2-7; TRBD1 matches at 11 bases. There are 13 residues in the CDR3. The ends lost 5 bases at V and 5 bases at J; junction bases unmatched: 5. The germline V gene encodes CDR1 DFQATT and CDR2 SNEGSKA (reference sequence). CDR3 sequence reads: CSASRTGGNEQYV. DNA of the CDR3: TGCAGTGCTTCAAGGACAGGGGGCAACGAGCAGTACGTC.

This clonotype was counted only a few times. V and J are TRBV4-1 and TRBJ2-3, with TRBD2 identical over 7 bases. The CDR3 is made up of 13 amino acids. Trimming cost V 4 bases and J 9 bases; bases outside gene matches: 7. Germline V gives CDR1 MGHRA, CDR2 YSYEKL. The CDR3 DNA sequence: TGCGCCAGCAGCCGGCTAGGGGACTACACGCAGTATTTT. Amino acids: CASSRLGDYTQYF.

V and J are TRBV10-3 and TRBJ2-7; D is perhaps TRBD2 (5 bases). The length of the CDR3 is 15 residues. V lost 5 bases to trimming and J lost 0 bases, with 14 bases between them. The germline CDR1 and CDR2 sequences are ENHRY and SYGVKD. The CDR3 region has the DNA TGTGCCATCAGTCACCGGGATTCGAGCTCCTACGAGCAGTACTTC. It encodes CAISHRDSSSYEQYF.

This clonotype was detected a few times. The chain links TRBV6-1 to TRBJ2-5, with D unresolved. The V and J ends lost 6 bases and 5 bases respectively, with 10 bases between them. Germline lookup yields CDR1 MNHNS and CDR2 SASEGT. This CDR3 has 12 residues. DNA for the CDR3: TGTGCCAGCAGGGTTAGTTTGGAGACCCAGTACTTC. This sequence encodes CASRVSLETQYF.

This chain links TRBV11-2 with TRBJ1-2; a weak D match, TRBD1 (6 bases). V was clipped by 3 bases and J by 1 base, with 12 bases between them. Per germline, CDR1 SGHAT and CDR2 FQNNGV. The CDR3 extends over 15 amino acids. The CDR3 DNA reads TGTGCCAGCAGCTTGGGCAGGGGCTATAACTATGGCTACACCTTC. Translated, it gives CASSLGRGYNYGYTF.

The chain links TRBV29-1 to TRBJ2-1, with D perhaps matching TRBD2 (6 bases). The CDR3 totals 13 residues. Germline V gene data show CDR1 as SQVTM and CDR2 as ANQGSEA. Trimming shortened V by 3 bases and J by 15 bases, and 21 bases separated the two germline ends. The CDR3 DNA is TGCAGCGTTGAGATAATCGGGGGAGGTAGAGGGTTCTTC. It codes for CSVEIIGGGRGFF.

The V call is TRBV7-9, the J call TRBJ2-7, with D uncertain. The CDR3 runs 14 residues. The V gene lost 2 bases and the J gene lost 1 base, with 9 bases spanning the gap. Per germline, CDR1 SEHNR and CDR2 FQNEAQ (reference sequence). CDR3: CASSLLPDSYEQYF. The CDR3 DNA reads TGTGCCAGCAGCTTATTACCCGATTCCTACGAGCAGTACTTC.

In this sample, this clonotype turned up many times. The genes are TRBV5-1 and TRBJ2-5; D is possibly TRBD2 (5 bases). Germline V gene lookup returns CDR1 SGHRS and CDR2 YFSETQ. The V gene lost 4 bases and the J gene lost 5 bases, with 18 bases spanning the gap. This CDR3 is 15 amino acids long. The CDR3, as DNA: TGCGCCAGCAGCCCGGATGAGGGAAAGCAGGAGACCCAGTACTTC. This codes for CASSPDEGKQETQYF.

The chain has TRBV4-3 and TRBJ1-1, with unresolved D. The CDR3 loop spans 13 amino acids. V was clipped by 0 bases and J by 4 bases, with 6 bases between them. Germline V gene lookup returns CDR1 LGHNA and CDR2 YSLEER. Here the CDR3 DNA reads TGCGCCAGCAGCCAAGAGGGAAGCACTGAAGCTTTCTTT. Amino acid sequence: CASSQEGSTEAFF.

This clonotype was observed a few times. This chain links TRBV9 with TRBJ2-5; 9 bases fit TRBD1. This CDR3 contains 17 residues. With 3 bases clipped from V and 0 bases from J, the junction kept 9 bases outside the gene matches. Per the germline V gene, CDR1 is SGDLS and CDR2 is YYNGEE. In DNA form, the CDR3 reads TGTGCCAGCAGCGCATTCAACGGACAGGGGCACCAAGAGACCCAGTACTTC. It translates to CASSAFNGQGHQETQYF.

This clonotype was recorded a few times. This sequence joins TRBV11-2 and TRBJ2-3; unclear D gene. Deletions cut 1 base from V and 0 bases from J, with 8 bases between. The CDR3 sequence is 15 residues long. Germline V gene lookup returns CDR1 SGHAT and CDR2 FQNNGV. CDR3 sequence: CASSLVTGSTDTQYF. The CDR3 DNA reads TGTGCCAGCAGCTTAGTTACCGGGAGCACAGATACGCAGTATTTT.

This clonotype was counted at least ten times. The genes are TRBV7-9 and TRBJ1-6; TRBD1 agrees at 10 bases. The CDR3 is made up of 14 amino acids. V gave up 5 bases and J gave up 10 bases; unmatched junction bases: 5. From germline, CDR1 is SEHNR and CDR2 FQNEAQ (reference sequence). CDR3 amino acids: CASSRGQGQSPLHF. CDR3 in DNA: TGTGCCAGCAGCCGGGGACAGGGGCAATCACCCCTCCACTTT.

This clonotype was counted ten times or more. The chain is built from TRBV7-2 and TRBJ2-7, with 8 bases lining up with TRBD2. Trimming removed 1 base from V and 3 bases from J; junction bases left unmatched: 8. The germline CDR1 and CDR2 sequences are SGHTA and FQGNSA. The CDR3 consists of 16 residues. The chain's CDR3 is CASSLVGGESHYEQYV. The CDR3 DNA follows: TGTGCCAGCAGCTTAGTCGGGGGGGAGTCCCACTACGAGCAGTACGTC.

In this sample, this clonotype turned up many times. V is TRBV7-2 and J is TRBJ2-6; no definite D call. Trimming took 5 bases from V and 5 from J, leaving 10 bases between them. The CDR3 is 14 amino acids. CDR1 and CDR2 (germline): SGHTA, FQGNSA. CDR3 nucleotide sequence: TGTGCCAGCAGCCTGGAATACTGGGCCAACGTCCTGACTTTC. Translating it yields CASSLEYWANVLTF. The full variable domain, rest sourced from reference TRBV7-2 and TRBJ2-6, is GAGVSQSPSNKVTEKGKDVELRCDPISGHTALYWYRQSLGQGLEFLIYFQGNSAPDKSGLPSDRFSAERTGGSVSTLTIQRTQQEDSAVYLCASSLEYWANVLTFGAGSRLTVL.

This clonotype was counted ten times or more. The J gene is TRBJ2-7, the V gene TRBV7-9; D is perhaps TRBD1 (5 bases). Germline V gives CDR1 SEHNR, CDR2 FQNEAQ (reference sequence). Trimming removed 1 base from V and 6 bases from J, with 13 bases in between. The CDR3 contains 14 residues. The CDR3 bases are TGTGCCAGCAGCTTAGGCTCGCAGGGCAGCGAGCAGTACTTC. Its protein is CASSLGSQGSEQYF.

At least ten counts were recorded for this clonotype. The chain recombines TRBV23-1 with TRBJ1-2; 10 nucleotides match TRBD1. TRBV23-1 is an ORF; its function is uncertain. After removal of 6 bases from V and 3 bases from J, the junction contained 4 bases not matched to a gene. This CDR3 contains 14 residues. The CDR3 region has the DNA TGCGCCAGCAGCCTGGACAGGGGGGACTATGGCTACACCTTC. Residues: CASSLDRGDYGYTF.